This T cell receptor (beta chain) was captured by sequencing in a study of cytomegalovirus exposure and HLA in healthy donors. A multiplex PCR was run with 60 Vbeta primers and 13 Jbeta primers. The table came from immunoSEQ multiplex PCR; TCRdb's copy has only in-frame clones and leaves some out. The data show 150,000 to 200,000 clones, about four fifths seen once. The sample holds one count of this clone. The V end lost 3 bases, the J end lost 2 bases, and 12 bases lay between the germline ends. The CDR3 is 15 amino acids. The germline V gene encodes CDR1 LNHNV and CDR2 YYDKDF (reference sequence). The sequenced sample was PBMCs. V gene TRBV15 combines with J gene TRBJ2-3, with no clear D. The receptor comes from a man younger than 40 in good health and CMV-seropositive. The CDR3 sequence: CATSRTHPNTDTQYF. CDR3 sequence (DNA): TGTGCCACCAGCAGGACTCACCCCAACACAGATACGCAGTATTTT.